This T cell receptor beta chain was captured in a study of blood T cell repertoires in COVID-19. With respect to this clone: At the DNA level, this CDR3 is encoded by other sequences in the same sample as well.

Germline V gives CDR1 SGHTA, CDR2 FQGTGA. The CDR3 has 15 residues. Trimming at V came to 3 bases and at J to 4 bases, leaving 4 bases not matched to a gene. Original processing methods: Amplified reference gene primers provided the basis for estimating nucleated cell counts. TCRdb's table, derived via immunoSEQ multiplex PCR, lists solely in-frame clones and lacks some. V and J calls and clone size are those listed in that table; D and trimming were worked out from the DNA. The sample consists of more than 85,000 clones, about 89% of them appearing once. This receptor was taken from a man aged 60-69 years with acute or convalescent COVID-19. The material sequenced was peripheral blood. This sequence joins TRBV7-3 and TRBJ2-1, with TRBD2 identical over 9 bases. CDR3 sequence: CASSLAGGTYNEQFF. For the CDR3, the DNA is TGTGCCAGCAGCTTGGCGGGAGGGACATACAATGAGCAGTTCTTC.